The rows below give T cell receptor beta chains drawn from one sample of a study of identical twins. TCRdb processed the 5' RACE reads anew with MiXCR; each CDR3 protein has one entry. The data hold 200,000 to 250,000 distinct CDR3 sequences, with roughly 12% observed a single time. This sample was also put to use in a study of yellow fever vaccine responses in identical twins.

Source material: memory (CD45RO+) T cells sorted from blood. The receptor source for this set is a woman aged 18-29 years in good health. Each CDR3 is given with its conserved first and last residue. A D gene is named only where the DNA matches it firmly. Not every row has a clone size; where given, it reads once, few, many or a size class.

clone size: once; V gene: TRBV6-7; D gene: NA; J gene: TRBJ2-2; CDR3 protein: CLARTGTSNTGELFF; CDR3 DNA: TGTTTAGCGCGAACCGGGACCTCGAACACCGGGGAGCTGTTTTTT
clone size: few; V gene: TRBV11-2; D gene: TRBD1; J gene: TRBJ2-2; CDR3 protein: CASSPRPGQGSTGELFF; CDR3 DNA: TGTGCCAGCAGCCCCAGACCGGGACAGGGGTCCACCGGGGAGCTGTTTTTT
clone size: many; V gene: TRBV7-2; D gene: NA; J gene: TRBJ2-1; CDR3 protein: CASSLGPSESAEQFF; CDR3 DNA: TGTGCCAGCAGCTTAGGGCCCTCTGAAAGCGCTGAGCAGTTCTTC
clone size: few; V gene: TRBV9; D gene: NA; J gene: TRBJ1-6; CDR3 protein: CASSVEGRPNSPLHF; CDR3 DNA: TGTGCCAGCAGCGTAGAGGGCCGCCCTAATTCACCCCTCCACTTT
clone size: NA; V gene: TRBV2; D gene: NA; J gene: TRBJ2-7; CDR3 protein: CASSIIGGLRAGYF; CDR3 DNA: TGTGCCAGCAGTATTATCGGGGGCCTACGAGCAGGGTACTTC
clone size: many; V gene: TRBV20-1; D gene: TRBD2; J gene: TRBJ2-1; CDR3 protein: CSARDHFRLAEYNEQFF; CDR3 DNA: TGCAGTGCTAGAGATCATTTTAGACTAGCGGAATACAATGAGCAGTTCTTC
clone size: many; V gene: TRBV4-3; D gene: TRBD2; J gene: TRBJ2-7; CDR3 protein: CASSQGEGRYEQYF; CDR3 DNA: TGCGCCAGCAGCCAAGGGGAGGGCCGCTACGAGCAGTACTTC
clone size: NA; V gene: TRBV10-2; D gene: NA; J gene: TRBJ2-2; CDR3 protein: CASSESSGELFF; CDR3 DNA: TGCGCCAGCAGTGAGTCATCCGGGGAGCTGTTTTTT
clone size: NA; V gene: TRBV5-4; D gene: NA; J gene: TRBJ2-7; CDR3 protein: CASSFDLSYEQYF; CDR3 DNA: TGTGCCAGCAGCTTTGACCTTTCCTACGAGCAGTACTTC
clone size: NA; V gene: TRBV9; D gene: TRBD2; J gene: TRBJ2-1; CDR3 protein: CASSPLPGGLAGNEQFF; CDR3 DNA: TGTGCCAGCAGCCCCTTGCCCGGTGGTCTAGCGGGTAATGAGCAGTTCTTC
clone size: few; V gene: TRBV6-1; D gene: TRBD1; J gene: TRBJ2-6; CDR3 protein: CASKGQGTGANVLTF; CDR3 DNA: TGTGCCAGCAAGGGACAGGGGACTGGGGCCAACGTCCTGACTTTC
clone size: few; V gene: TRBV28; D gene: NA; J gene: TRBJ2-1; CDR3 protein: CASSLYLGSSYNEQFF; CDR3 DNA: TGTGCCAGCAGTTTATACCTGGGAAGCTCCTACAATGAGCAGTTCTTC
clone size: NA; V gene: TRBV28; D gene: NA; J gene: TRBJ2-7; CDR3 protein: CASRGRGDRPYEQYF; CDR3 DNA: TGTGCCAGCAGGGGCCGCGGGGACCGTCCCTACGAGCAGTACTTC
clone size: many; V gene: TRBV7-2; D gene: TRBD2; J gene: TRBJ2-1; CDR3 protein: CASSLDPAGGYNEQFF; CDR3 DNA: TGTGCCAGCAGCTTAGATCCAGCGGGAGGCTACAATGAGCAGTTCTTC
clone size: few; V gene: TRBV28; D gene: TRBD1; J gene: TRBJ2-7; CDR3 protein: CASSSTGAPYEQYF; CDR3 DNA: TGTGCCAGCAGTTCCACAGGGGCCCCATACGAGCAGTACTTC
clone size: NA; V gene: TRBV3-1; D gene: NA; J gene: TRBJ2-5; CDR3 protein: CASSSRGGETQYF; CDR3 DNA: TGTGCCAGCAGCTCCAGGGGAGGAGAGACCCAGTACTTC
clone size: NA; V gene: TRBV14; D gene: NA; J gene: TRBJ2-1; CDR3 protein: CASSQASRGSYNEQFF; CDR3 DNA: TGTGCCAGCAGCCAAGCGTCAAGAGGCTCCTACAATGAGCAGTTCTTC
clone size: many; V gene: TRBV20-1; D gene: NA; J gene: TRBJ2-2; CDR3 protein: CSARAEWVTGELFF; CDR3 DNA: TGCAGTGCTAGAGCCGAGTGGGTCACCGGGGAGCTGTTTTTT
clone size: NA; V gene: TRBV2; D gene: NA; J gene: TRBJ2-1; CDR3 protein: CASSEEWLATDNEQFF; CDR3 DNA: TGTGCCAGCAGTGAAGAGTGGCTAGCAACCGACAATGAGCAGTTCTTC
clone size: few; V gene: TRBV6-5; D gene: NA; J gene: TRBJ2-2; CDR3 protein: CASSYSSVGATTGELFF; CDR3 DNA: TGTGCCAGCAGTTACTCGTCTGTCGGGGCAACCACCGGGGAGCTGTTTTTT
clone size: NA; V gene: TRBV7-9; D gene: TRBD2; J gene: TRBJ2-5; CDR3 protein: CASSTGLAGKETQYF; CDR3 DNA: TGTGCCAGCAGCACGGGACTAGCGGGAAAAGAGACCCAGTACTTC
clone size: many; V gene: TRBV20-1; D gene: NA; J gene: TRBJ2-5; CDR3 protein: CSARDGGTEETQYF; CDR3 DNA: TGCAGTGCTAGAGATGGCGGGACTGAAGAGACCCAGTACTTC
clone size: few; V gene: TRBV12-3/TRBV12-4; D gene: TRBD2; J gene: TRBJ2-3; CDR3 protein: CASSLASGSINTQYF; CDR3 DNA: TGTGCCAGCAGTTTGGCTAGCGGTAGTATTAATACGCAGTATTTT
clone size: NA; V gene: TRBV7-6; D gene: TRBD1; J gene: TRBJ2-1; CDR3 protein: CASSFGQGIGGGSYNEQFF; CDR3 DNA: TGTGCCAGCAGCTTTGGACAGGGGATAGGGGGGGGGTCCTACAATGAGCAGTTCTTC
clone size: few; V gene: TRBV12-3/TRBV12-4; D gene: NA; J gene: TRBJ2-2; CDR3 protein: CASSSFTNTGELFF; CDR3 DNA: TGTGCCAGCAGTTCTTTCACGAACACCGGGGAGCTGTTTTTT
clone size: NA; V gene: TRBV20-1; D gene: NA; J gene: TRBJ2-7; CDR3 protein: CSARVQEAEQYF; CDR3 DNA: TGCAGTGCTAGAGTTCAGGAAGCCGAGCAGTACTTC
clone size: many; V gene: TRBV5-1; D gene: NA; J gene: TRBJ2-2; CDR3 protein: CASSQTANTGELFF; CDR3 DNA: TGCGCCAGCAGTCAGACAGCGAACACCGGGGAGCTGTTTTTT
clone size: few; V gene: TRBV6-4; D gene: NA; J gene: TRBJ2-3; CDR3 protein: CASKDSPDTDTQYF; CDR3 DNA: TGTGCCAGCAAGGACTCACCTGACACAGATACGCAGTATTTT